The clone carrying this TCR beta chain was counted a single time. TCRdb's copy holds only in-frame clones and misses some; the assay was immunoSEQ multiplex PCR. The sample lists about 60,000 clones; about 86% were seen once. No patient had autoimmune disease or received systemic immunosuppression. Looked up from germline, CDR1 is DFQATT and CDR2 is SNEGSKA (reference sequence). The CDR3 is 11 residues long. V lost 5 bases to trimming and J lost 3 bases, with 8 bases between them. This sample is part of a study of OX40 agonist ivuxolimab in advanced cancers. The TCR was taken from an adult with an advanced solid tumor such as melanoma, head and neck, liver or kidney cancer. This sequence joins TRBV20-1 and TRBJ2-7; D may be TRBD2 (5 bases). The sample was CD4+ or CD8+ T cells sorted from blood, taken in a trial of the OX40 agonist ivuxolimab. The CDR3 spells CSASRDYEQYF. The CDR3 DNA reads TGCAGTGCTTCCCGGGACTACGAGCAGTACTTC.